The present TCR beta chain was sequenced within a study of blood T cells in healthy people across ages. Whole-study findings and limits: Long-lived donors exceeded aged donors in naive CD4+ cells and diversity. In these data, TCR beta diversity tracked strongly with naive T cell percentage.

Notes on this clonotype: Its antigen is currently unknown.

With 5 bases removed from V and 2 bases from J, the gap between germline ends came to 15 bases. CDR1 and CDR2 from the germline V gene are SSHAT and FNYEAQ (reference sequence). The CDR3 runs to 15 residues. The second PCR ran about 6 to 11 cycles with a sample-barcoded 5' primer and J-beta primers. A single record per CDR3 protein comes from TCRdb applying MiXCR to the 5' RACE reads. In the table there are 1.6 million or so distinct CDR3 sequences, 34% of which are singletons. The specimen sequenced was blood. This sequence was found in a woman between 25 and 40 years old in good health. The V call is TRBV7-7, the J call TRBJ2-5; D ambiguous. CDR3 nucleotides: TGTGCCAGCAGCCAAGGTCAGGCACTACAAGAGACCCAGTACTTC. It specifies CASSQGQALQETQYF.